These 7 T cell receptor beta chains share one sample of origin, sequenced in a study of beta chain features in type 1 diabetes. The study reverse transcribed the entire isolated RNA, so it sequenced expressed TCRB transcripts. The data were produced by immunoSEQ multiplex PCR, yet TCRdb's version contains in-frame clones alone and is incomplete. The table lists approximately 470,000 clones, 30% of them singletons. Input material: naive CD4+ T cells from blood. The receptor source for this set is a man younger than 35 in good health.

The table lists this clone with a few counts. The V gene is TRBV5-1, the J gene TRBJ2-5, with D maybe TRBD1 (5 bases). The CDR3 consists of 15 residues. V lost 4 bases, J lost 2 bases, and 15 bases lay in between. Per germline, CDR1 SGHRS and CDR2 YFSETQ. The CDR3 loop is CASSPDQQGQETQYF. The CDR3 nucleotides are TGCGCCAGCAGCCCGGACCAGCAGGGTCAAGAGACCCAGTACTTC.

The chain uses TRBV30 and TRBJ2-1; no reliable D call. Germline V gene sequence: CDR1 GTSNPN, CDR2 SVGIG (reference sequence). Trimming pared 1 base from V and 0 bases from J, leaving 7 bases between. The CDR3 covers 14 residues. CDR3 DNA: TGTGCCTGGAGTGGGCCCCCCTCCTACAATGAGCAGTTCTTC. Its translation: CAWSGPPSYNEQFF.

This clone was seen more than once but under ten times. This chain connects TRBV30 to TRBJ2-7; D is uncertain. Germline V gives CDR1 GTSNPN, CDR2 SVGIG (reference sequence). Between the trimmed V and J ends, which lost 0 bases and 2 bases, there was a span of 5 bases. The CDR3 loop spans 12 amino acids. The CDR3 nucleotides are TGTGCCTGGAGTGTCGACACCTACGAGCAGTACTTC. It codes for CAWSVDTYEQYF.

The genes are TRBV7-6 and TRBJ2-7; tentative D call: TRBD1 (5 bases). The CDR3 extends over 12 amino acids. Trimming took 0 bases from V and 5 from J, leaving 5 bases between them. In germline, CDR1 is SGHVS, CDR2 FNYEAQ. The CDR3 sequence: CASSLAGDEQYF. The CDR3 region has the DNA TGTGCCAGCAGCTTAGCAGGGGACGAGCAGTACTTC.

This clone occurred a few times. J is TRBJ2-5 and V is TRBV7-2; unclear D gene. CDR1 and CDR2 from the germline V gene are SGHTA and FQGNSA. V gave up 1 base and J gave up 2 bases, with 11 bases separating them. This CDR3 has 15 residues. In nucleotides, the CDR3 is TGTGCCAGCAGCTTAGGGGCGGCGATTCAAGAGACCCAGTACTTC. This sequence encodes CASSLGAAIQETQYF. Using reference TRBV7-2 and TRBJ2-5 for the parts outside the CDR3, the full variable domain is GAGVSQSPSNKVTEKGKDVELRCDPISGHTALYWYRQSLGQGLEFLIYFQGNSAPDKSGLPSDRFSAERTGGSVSTLTIQRTQQEDSAVYLCASSLGAAIQETQYFGPGTRLLVL.

The chain combines TRBV28 with TRBJ2-1; 7 nucleotides match TRBD2. CDR3 length: 15 residues. CDR1 is MDHEN, CDR2 SYDVKM, per germline. Unmatched junction bases numbered 9, after V lost 6 bases and J lost 4 bases. The CDR3 loop reads CASSRSGTRYNEQFF. The CDR3 DNA reads TGTGCCAGCAGCCGCAGCGGGACTCGTTACAATGAGCAGTTCTTC.

The chain combines TRBV29-1 with TRBJ2-7, with D unresolved. The CDR3 is 10 residues long. V lost 4 bases, J lost 6 bases, and 7 bases lay in between. The V gene's germline CDR1 is SQVTM and CDR2 ANQGSEA. CDR3 in DNA: TGCAGCGTTGGAGGCCCCGAGCAGTACTTC. It yields the protein CSVGGPEQYF.